The rows below give T cell receptor beta chains drawn from one sample of a study of blood T cell repertoires in COVID-19. Libraries were prepared by immunoSEQ multiplex PCR; TCRdb keeps only in-frame clonotypes and omits some of them. The data show under 300,000 clones, more than 80% seen once. Sequencing was done on a sample of peripheral blood. These receptors were collected from a woman in her thirties with active or convalescent COVID-19. CDR3s include the opening cysteine and the closing phenylalanine or tryptophan. D genes are given only for firm matches. Only part of the rows carry a size: once, few, many, or a class if the clone is expanded.

d_call: TRBD1; j_call: TRBJ1-1; clone_size: .; v_call: TRBV19; cdr3_nt: TGTGCCAGTAGTTCCCTACTGACAGGGGGTGACACTGAAGCTTTCTTT; cdr3_aa: CASSSLLTGGDTEAFF
d_call: TRBD2; j_call: TRBJ2-3; clone_size: .; v_call: TRBV28; cdr3_nt: TGTGCCAGCAGTTTCCCGGGGGGTTTCACAGATACGCAGTATTTT; cdr3_aa: CASSFPGGFTDTQYF
d_call: .; j_call: TRBJ2-1; clone_size: .; v_call: TRBV7-9; cdr3_nt: TGTGCCAGCGGCTTAGTAACAGGGTCCCCCTACAATGAGCAGTTCTTC; cdr3_aa: CASGLVTGSPYNEQFF
d_call: .; j_call: TRBJ1-6; clone_size: .; v_call: TRBV27; cdr3_nt: TGTGCCAGCAGTTCGGAGAGCTCCTATAATTCACCCCTCCACTTT; cdr3_aa: CASSSESSYNSPLHF
d_call: .; j_call: TRBJ1-1; clone_size: .; v_call: TRBV19; cdr3_nt: TGTGCCAGTAGTACGGTCGCCAAAAGTATGAACACTGAAGCTTTCTTT; cdr3_aa: CASSTVAKSMNTEAFF
d_call: TRBD1; j_call: TRBJ1-3; clone_size: .; v_call: TRBV9; cdr3_nt: TGTGCCAGCAGCGCGAGGACAGGACCTGGAAACACCATATATTTT; cdr3_aa: CASSARTGPGNTIYF
d_call: .; j_call: TRBJ2-3; clone_size: .; v_call: TRBV10-3; cdr3_nt: TGTGCCATCACCCCGGACAGTGTCACTGATACGCAGTATTTT; cdr3_aa: CAITPDSVTDTQYF
d_call: TRBD1; j_call: TRBJ1-5; clone_size: .; v_call: TRBV5-4; cdr3_nt: TGTGCCAGCAGCTTATGCTACAGGGGACGTCGGATTATTAGCAATCAGCCCCAGCATTTT; cdr3_aa: CASSLCYRGRRIISNQPQHF
d_call: .; j_call: TRBJ1-5; clone_size: once; v_call: TRBV19; cdr3_nt: TGTGCCAGTACCGGCCAGGATAGCAATCAGCCCCAGCATTTT; cdr3_aa: CASTGQDSNQPQHF
d_call: .; j_call: TRBJ2-2; clone_size: .; v_call: TRBV28; cdr3_nt: TGTGCCAGCTGGCGGGAGAACACCGGGGAGCTGTTTTTT; cdr3_aa: CASWRENTGELFF
d_call: .; j_call: TRBJ2-1; clone_size: .; v_call: TRBV9; cdr3_nt: TGTGCCAGCAGCGTAGCGGGAAATGAGCAGTTCTTC; cdr3_aa: CASSVAGNEQFF
d_call: .; j_call: TRBJ1-5; clone_size: .; v_call: TRBV2; cdr3_nt: TGTGCCAGCAGTGAAGACAGGGGCAATCAGCCCCAGCATTTT; cdr3_aa: CASSEDRGNQPQHF
d_call: TRBD2; j_call: TRBJ2-5; clone_size: .; v_call: TRBV6-2/TRBV6-3; cdr3_nt: TGTGCCAGCAGTTACTCCGGACTAGCCCCAGAGACCCAGTACTTC; cdr3_aa: CASSYSGLAPETQYF
d_call: .; j_call: TRBJ1-2; clone_size: .; v_call: TRBV30; cdr3_nt: TGTGCCTGGAGTGTGCAGGGTGTGGGAGGCTACACCTTC; cdr3_aa: CAWSVQGVGGYTF
d_call: .; j_call: TRBJ2-1; clone_size: .; v_call: TRBV6-2/TRBV6-3; cdr3_nt: TGTGCCAGCAGTTACTACGGACAGGAGGGCTTGTTCTTC; cdr3_aa: CASSYYGQEGLFF
d_call: .; j_call: TRBJ2-6; clone_size: .; v_call: TRBV9; cdr3_nt: TGTGCCAGCAGCGTAGAGGCCTACAGCTCTGGGGCCAACGTCCTGACTTTC; cdr3_aa: CASSVEAYSSGANVLTF
d_call: .; j_call: TRBJ1-4; clone_size: .; v_call: TRBV3-1/TRBV3-2; cdr3_nt: TGTGCCAGCAGCCAACTGCAGGGTTCTGAAAAACTGTTTTTT; cdr3_aa: CASSQLQGSEKLFF
d_call: .; j_call: TRBJ1-5; clone_size: .; v_call: TRBV6-2/TRBV6-3; cdr3_nt: TGTGCCAGCAGTTACCCAGGGGAAAGCAATCAGCCCCAGCATTTT; cdr3_aa: CASSYPGESNQPQHF
d_call: .; j_call: TRBJ2-5; clone_size: .; v_call: TRBV7-3; cdr3_nt: TGTGCCAGCAGCCGCGGGGCCCAAGAGACCCAGTACTTC; cdr3_aa: CASSRGAQETQYF
d_call: .; j_call: TRBJ1-3; clone_size: few; v_call: TRBV5-5; cdr3_nt: TGTGCCAGCAGCTGGGGGGACGGCGCAACCTCTGGAAACACCATATATTTT; cdr3_aa: CASSWGDGATSGNTIYF
d_call: TRBD1; j_call: TRBJ1-6; clone_size: .; v_call: TRBV10-3; cdr3_nt: TGTGCCATCAGTGAGTGGGGACAGGGTCAATCACCCCTCCACTTT; cdr3_aa: CAISEWGQGQSPLHF
d_call: TRBD2; j_call: TRBJ2-5; clone_size: .; v_call: TRBV3-1/TRBV3-2; cdr3_nt: TGTGCCAGCAGCCCGGGACTAGCGGGGGTAGAGACCCAGTACTTC; cdr3_aa: CASSPGLAGVETQYF
d_call: TRBD1; j_call: TRBJ2-7; clone_size: few; v_call: TRBV5-6; cdr3_nt: TGTGCCAGCAGCTTGATCCGGGACAGGGTATGGGTTGAGGACTACGAGCAGTACTTC; cdr3_aa: CASSLIRDRVWVEDYEQYF
d_call: .; j_call: TRBJ1-4; clone_size: .; v_call: TRBV2; cdr3_nt: TGTGCCAGCAGGCCAAGCAGTGGAGGCAGGCGTGAAAAACTGTTTTTT; cdr3_aa: CASRPSSGGRREKLFF
d_call: TRBD1; j_call: TRBJ1-3; clone_size: .; v_call: TRBV5-1; cdr3_nt: TGCGCCAGCAGCATAGAGACAGGGAGATCTGGAAACACCATATATTTT; cdr3_aa: CASSIETGRSGNTIYF